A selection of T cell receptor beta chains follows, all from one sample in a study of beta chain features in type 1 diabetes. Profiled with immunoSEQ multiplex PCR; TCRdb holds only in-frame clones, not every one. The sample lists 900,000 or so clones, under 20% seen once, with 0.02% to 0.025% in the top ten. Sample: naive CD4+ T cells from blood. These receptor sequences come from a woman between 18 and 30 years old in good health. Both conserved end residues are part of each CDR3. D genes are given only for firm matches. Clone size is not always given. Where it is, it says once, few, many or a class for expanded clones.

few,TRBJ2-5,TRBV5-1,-,CASSLVYETQYF,TGCGCCAGCAGCTTGGTTTACGAGACCCAGTACTTC
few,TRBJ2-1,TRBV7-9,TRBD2,CASSLDSGSGYEQFF,TGTGCCAGCAGCTTAGATAGCGGGAGTGGGTATGAGCAGTTCTTC
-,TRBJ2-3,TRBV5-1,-,CASSSRADSTDTQYF,TGCGCCAGCAGCTCCCGAGCGGATAGCACAGATACGCAGTATTTT
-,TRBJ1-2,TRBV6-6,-,CASSYRAEPQGGYTF,TGTGCCAGCAGTTATCGAGCCGAACCCCAGGGAGGCTACACCTTC
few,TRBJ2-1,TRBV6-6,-,CASSYGLHYNEQFF,TGTGCCAGCAGTTACGGACTCCACTACAATGAGCAGTTCTTC
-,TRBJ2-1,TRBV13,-,CASSGLRGVYNEQFF,TGTGCCAGCAGCGGACTTCGGGGCGTTTACAATGAGCAGTTCTTC
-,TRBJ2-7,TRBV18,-,CASSPTGTGSYEQYF,TGTGCCAGCTCACCTACTGGGACTGGGTCCTACGAGCAGTACTTC
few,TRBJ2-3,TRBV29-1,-,CSVRSDPTDTQYF,TGCAGCGTACGCTCGGACCCCACAGATACGCAGTATTTT
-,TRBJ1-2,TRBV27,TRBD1,CASSLTSTGNYGYTF,TGTGCCAGCAGCCTAACCTCGACAGGGAACTATGGCTACACCTTC
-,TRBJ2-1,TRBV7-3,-,CASSLMVAIYNEQFF,TGTGCCAGCAGCTTAATGGTGGCTATCTACAATGAGCAGTTCTTC
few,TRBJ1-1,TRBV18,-,CASSPQLSREDTEAFF,TGTGCCAGCTCACCCCAGTTAAGTCGGGAGGACACTGAAGCTTTCTTT
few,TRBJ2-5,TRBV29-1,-,CSVMNRYQETQYF,TGCAGCGTTATGAACCGGTACCAAGAGACCCAGTACTTC
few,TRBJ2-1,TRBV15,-,CATSRDPMGEQFF,TGTGCCACCAGCAGAGATCCTATGGGTGAGCAGTTCTTC
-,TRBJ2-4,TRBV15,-,CATSRGQLAKNIQYF,TGTGCCACCAGCAGAGGACAGCTAGCCAAAAACATTCAGTACTTC
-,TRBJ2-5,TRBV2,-,CASSRDIRETQYF,TGTGCCAGCAGCCGGGACATTAGAGAGACCCAGTACTTC
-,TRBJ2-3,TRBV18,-,CASSPARQTTDTQYF,TGTGCCAGCTCACCCGCACGACAGACCACAGATACGCAGTATTTT